The text below deals with one T cell receptor beta chain. Its specificity is unknown. The CDR3 contains 16 residues. V lost 3 bases and J lost 2; bases outside the gene matches: 8. Germline V gives CDR1 LNHDA, CDR2 SQIVND (reference sequence). These data originate in a study of T cell repertoires in cytomegalovirus infection. Study context: It was the public TCR beta signatures that indicated both CMV infection and matching HLA type. Study outcomes and limitations: There were carriers of CMV plus the relevant HLA, and cumulative public TCR beta family frequency identified them.

TCRdb analysed the reads with MiXCR anew, one entry per CDR3 protein. The table lists about 110,000 distinct CDR3 sequences, around 28% of them singletons. Source: CD8+ T cells from cultured PBMCs, taken from culture after CMV antigen stimulation. This TCR derives from a human donor in good health (CMV status not recorded). Some clones in this sample may be carry-over from other donors' samples. The rearrangement uses TRBV19 and TRBJ2-5; 8 nucleotides agree with TRBD1. CDR3 sequence: CASSMGQARGQETQYF. In DNA form, the CDR3 reads TGTGCCAGTAGTATGGGACAGGCCCGAGGACAAGAGACCCAGTACTTC.